A single sample is the source of the 13 T cell receptor beta chains below, sequenced in a study of PD-1 blockade in classical Hodgkin lymphoma. Exposure to brentuximab vedotin varied, and each patient had relapsed following autologous stem cell transplantation. Sequencing was performed with immunoSEQ multiplex PCR; in TCRdb, only in-frame clones are kept and a portion is missing. The table records about 41,000 clones, roughly 70% of them present only once. Source: peripheral blood mononuclear cells (PBMCs), taken at baseline. The receptors originated from a human donor with classical Hodgkin lymphoma.

This clone qualifies as medium-sized. The rearrangement links TRBV13 to TRBJ2-5; perhaps TRBD1 as D (6 bases). CDR3 length: 14 amino acids. V was cut by 3 bases and J by 2 bases, with 10 bases left in between. CDR1 is PRHDT and CDR2 is FYEKMQ in the germline V gene (reference sequence). CDR3 nucleotides: TGTGCCAGCAGCTTTACAGGGCATCAAGAGACCCAGTACTTC. Residues: CASSFTGHQETQYF.

The V gene is TRBV7-3, the J gene TRBJ2-5; a possible D gene is TRBD2 (7 bases). The CDR3 consists of 14 residues. Germline V CDR1 and CDR2: SGHTA, FQGTGA. With 0 bases removed from V and 3 bases from J, the gap between germline ends came to 8 bases. CDR3 region: CASSLTGGEETQYF. Here the CDR3 DNA reads TGTGCCAGCAGCTTAACAGGGGGGGAAGAGACCCAGTACTTC.

The gene calls are TRBV7-3 and TRBJ2-2; no clear D gene. CDR3 length equals 12 residues. V lost 2 bases and J lost 7, with 5 bases in between. The germline gives CDR1 SGHTA, CDR2 FQGTGA. CDR3 sequence: CASSLDNGELFF. In nucleotides, the CDR3 is TGTGCCAGCAGCTTAGATAACGGGGAGCTGTTTTTT.

This sequence joins TRBV4-2 and TRBJ1-2; the D gene is possibly TRBD1 (6 bases). V was shortened by 0 bases and J by 0 bases, with 11 bases between the two germline ends. This CDR3 has 16 residues. Germline CDR1 LGHNA, CDR2 YNFKEQ. CDR3 sequence reads: CASSQDRTDSNYGYTF. CDR3 nucleotides: TGTGCCAGCAGCCAAGATAGGACAGATTCTAACTATGGCTACACCTTC.

The chain recombines TRBV7-2 with TRBJ1-2, with D unclear. This CDR3 contains 13 residues. V lost 7 bases to trimming and J lost 4 bases, with 13 bases between them. CDR1 SGHTA and CDR2 FQGNSA come from the germline V gene. CDR3 sequence: CASTPSPGYGYTF. Written as DNA, the CDR3 is TGTGCCAGCACCCCAAGCCCGGGCTATGGCTACACCTTC. The full variable domain, with the rest looked up from reference TRBV7-2 and TRBJ1-2, is GAGVSQSPSNKVTEKGKDVELRCDPISGHTALYWYRQSLGQGLEFLIYFQGNSAPDKSGLPSDRFSAERTGGSVSTLTIQRTQQEDSAVYLCASTPSPGYGYTFGSGTRLTVV.

The V call is TRBV10-3, the J call TRBJ1-3; D is ambiguous. Germline V gives CDR1 ENHRY, CDR2 SYGVKD. Trimming stripped 11 bases from V and 2 bases from J, with 16 bases between. This CDR3 has 14 residues. This chain's CDR3 is CAAHFDIAGNTIYF. Here the CDR3 DNA reads TGTGCCGCTCACTTTGACATCGCTGGAAACACCATATATTTT.

This chain links TRBV2 with TRBJ2-1, with 7 bases aligning to TRBD2. The ends lost 10 bases at V and 6 bases at J; junction bases unmatched: 9. Germline assignment: CDR1 SNHLY and CDR2 FYNNEI. CDR3 length: 13 amino acids. CDR3: CANQRDTANEQFF. The CDR3 region has the DNA TGTGCCAACCAGCGGGATACTGCCAATGAGCAGTTCTTC.

The chain has TRBV5-6 and TRBJ1-2; no reliable D call. With 1 base removed from V and 3 bases from J, the gap between germline ends came to 7 bases. The CDR3 loop spans 13 amino acids. CDR1 and CDR2 (germline): SGHDT, YYEEEE. CDR3 bases: TGTGCCAGCAGCTTGACGGCAGACTATGGCTACACCTTC. It encodes CASSLTADYGYTF.

This rearrangement joins TRBV2 to TRBJ1-5, with a tentative D call TRBD1 (5 bases). Trimming cost V 7 bases and J 5 bases, with 12 bases left between them. This CDR3 is built from 13 residues. CDR1 is SNHLY, CDR2 FYNNEI, per germline. The CDR3 reads CASTLWGDQPQHF. The DNA for the CDR3 is TGTGCCAGCACCCTATGGGGGGATCAGCCCCAGCATTTT.

The V and J genes are TRBV6-6 and TRBJ1-2, with 7 bases fitting TRBD1. V gave up 6 bases and J gave up 4 bases; unmatched junction bases: 2. The CDR3 is made up of 12 amino acids. In germline, CDR1 is MNHNY, CDR2 SVGAGI (reference sequence). CDR3 residues: CASRDRTYGYTF. CDR3 DNA: TGTGCCAGCAGGGACAGGACCTATGGCTACACCTTC.

With respect to this clone: Different DNA sequences within this sample yield the same CDR3. The rearrangement links TRBV30 to TRBJ2-1, with D possibly being TRBD2 (6 bases). The germline V gene encodes CDR1 GTSNPN and CDR2 SVGIG (reference sequence). The CDR3 totals 14 residues. The V end lost 0 bases, the J end lost 3 bases, and 9 bases lay between the germline ends. The DNA of the CDR3 is TGTGCCTGGAGTGTTGGGCGGGACTACAATGAGCAGTTCTTC. It yields the protein CAWSVGRDYNEQFF.

V is TRBV21-1 and J is TRBJ1-5. TRBV21-1 is a pseudogene segment. The CDR3 is 16 residues long. This chain's CDR3 is CASRERVHWHHQPQHF. In DNA, the CDR3 is TGTGCCAGCAGAGAGCGGGTACATTGGCATCATCAGCCCCAGCATTTT.

The CDR3, as DNA: TGTGCTAGTGGTTTGGCCGGGGGGACTGAAGCTTTCTTT. As protein: CASGLAGGTEAFF. This chain uses TRBV12-5 with TRBJ1-1; perhaps TRBD1 as D (5 bases). V was pared by 1 base and J by 5 bases, with 8 bases between. The CDR3 has 13 residues. Germline CDR1 LGHNT, CDR2 FRNRAP.